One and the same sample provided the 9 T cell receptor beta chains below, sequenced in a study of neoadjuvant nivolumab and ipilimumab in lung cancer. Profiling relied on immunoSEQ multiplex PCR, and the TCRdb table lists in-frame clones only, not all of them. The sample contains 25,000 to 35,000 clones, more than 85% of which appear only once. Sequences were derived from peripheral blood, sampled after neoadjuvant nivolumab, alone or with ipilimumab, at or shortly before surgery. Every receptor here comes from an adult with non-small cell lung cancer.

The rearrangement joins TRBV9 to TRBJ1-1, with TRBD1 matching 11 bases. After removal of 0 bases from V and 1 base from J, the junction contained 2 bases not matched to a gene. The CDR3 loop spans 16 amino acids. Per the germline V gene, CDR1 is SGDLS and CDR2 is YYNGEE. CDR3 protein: CASSVGGQGGNTEAFF. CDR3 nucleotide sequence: TGTGCCAGCAGCGTAGGGGGACAGGGGGGGAACACTGAAGCTTTCTTT.

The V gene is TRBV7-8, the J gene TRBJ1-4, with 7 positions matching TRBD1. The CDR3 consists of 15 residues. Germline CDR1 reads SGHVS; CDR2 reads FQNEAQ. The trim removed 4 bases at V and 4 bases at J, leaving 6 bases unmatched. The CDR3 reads CASSSPGQYNEKLFF. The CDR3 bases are TGTGCCAGCAGCTCCCCGGGACAGTATAATGAAAAACTGTTTTTT.

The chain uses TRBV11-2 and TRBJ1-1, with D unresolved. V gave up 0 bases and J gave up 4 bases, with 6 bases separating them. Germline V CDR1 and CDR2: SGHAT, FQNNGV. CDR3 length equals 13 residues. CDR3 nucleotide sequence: TGTGCCAGCAGCTTAGAACGGGGCACTGAAGCTTTCTTT. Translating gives CASSLERGTEAFF.

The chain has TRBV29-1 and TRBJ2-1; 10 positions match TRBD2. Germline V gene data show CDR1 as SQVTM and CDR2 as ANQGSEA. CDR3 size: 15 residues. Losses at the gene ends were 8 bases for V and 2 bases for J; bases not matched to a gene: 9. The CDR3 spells CSYSGRAMAYNEQFF. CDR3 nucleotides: TGCAGCTACAGCGGGAGGGCCATGGCCTACAATGAGCAGTTCTTC.

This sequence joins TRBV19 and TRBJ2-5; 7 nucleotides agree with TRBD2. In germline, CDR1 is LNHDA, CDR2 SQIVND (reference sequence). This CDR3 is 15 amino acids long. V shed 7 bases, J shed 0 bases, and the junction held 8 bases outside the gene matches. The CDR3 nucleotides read TGTGCCAGTAACCGGGGGAGGGGTTACCAAGAGACCCAGTACTTC. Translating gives CASNRGRGYQETQYF.

The DNA of the CDR3 is TGTGCCAGCAGCTTAGAGCTAGCACTTGAGGGGTTCTTC. It specifies CASSLELALEGFF. The chain couples TRBV7-9 to TRBJ2-1; D is perhaps TRBD2 (5 bases). Germline assignment: CDR1 SEHNR and CDR2 FQNEAQ (reference sequence). The CDR3 has 13 amino acids. V lost 1 base and J lost 15, with 16 bases in between.

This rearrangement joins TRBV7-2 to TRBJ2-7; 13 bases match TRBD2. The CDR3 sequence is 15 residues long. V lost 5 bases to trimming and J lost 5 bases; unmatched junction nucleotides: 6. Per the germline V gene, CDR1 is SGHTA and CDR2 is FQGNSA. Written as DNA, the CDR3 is TGTGCCAGCAGCACCGGACTAGCGGGAGTCAACGAGCAGTACTTC. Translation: CASSTGLAGVNEQYF.

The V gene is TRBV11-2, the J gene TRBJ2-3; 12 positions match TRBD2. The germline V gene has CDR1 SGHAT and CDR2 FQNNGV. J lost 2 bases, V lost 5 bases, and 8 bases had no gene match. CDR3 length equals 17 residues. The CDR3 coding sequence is TGTGCCAGCAGCCGAGAATCTAGCGGGAGGGTCACAGATACGCAGTATTTT. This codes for CASSRESSGRVTDTQYF. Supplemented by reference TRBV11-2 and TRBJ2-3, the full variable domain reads EAGVAQSPRYKIIEKRQSVAFWCNPISGHATLYWYQQILGQGPKLLIQFQNNGVVDDSQLPKDRFSAERLKGVDSTLKIQPAKLEDSAVYLCASSRESSGRVTDTQYFGPGTRLTVL.

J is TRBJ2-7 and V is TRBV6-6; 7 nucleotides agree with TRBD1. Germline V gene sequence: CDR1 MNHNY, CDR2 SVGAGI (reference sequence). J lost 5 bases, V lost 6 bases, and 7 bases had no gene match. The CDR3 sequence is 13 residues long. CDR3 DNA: TGTGCCAGCAGGCCGACAGGGTATGACGAGCAGTACTTC. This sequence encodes CASRPTGYDEQYF.